A selection of T cell receptor beta chains follows, all from one sample in a study of CD4 T cells in relation to SARS-CoV-2 and coronaviruses. What these receptors recognize is not known. Generated by immunoSEQ multiplex PCR, the TCRdb table keeps only in-frame clones and is missing some. The sample has about 19,000 clones, around 77% seen once. Sequencing was done on a sample of CD4+ T cells from PBMCs, cultured in vitro. These receptors were obtained from a human donor in good health. Both conserved end residues are part of each CDR3. D genes are given only for firm matches. Size tells how often a clone was seen (once, few, many) or the class of an expanded clone, and some rows leave it out.

d_call: TRBD1
v_call: TRBV5-8
clone_size: NA
j_call: TRBJ2-7
cdr3_nt: TGTGCCAGCAGGGCTAATGGACAGGGGCTCAACGAGCAGTACTTC
cdr3_aa: CASRANGQGLNEQYF

d_call: TRBD2
v_call: TRBV18
clone_size: NA
j_call: TRBJ2-7
cdr3_nt: TGTGCCAGCTCACCACCGCAGGGAGGGAATCTAGACGAGCAGTACTTC
cdr3_aa: CASSPPQGGNLDEQYF

d_call: TRBD1
v_call: TRBV7-9
clone_size: NA
j_call: TRBJ1-1
cdr3_nt: TGTGCCAGCAGCCAGCAGGACAGGGAGAACACTGAAGCTTTCTTT
cdr3_aa: CASSQQDRENTEAFF

d_call: NA
v_call: TRBV7-7
clone_size: NA
j_call: TRBJ2-2
cdr3_nt: TGTGCCAGCAGCTTAGCCACCGGGGAGCTGTTTTTT
cdr3_aa: CASSLATGELFF

d_call: NA
v_call: TRBV10-3
clone_size: once
j_call: TRBJ1-5
cdr3_nt: TGTGCCATCAGTGAGTCGGGGGATAGCAATCAGCCCCAGCATTTT
cdr3_aa: CAISESGDSNQPQHF

d_call: TRBD1
v_call: TRBV7-6
clone_size: NA
j_call: TRBJ2-3
cdr3_nt: TGTGCCAGCAGCGCGGGACAGGGACCCGGCACAGATACGCAGTATTTT
cdr3_aa: CASSAGQGPGTDTQYF

d_call: NA
v_call: TRBV19
clone_size: NA
j_call: TRBJ2-3
cdr3_nt: TGTGCCAGTAGTATGGCTCGGGAGATTTCAGGGGATACGCAGTATTTT
cdr3_aa: CASSMAREISGDTQYF

d_call: NA
v_call: TRBV9
clone_size: NA
j_call: TRBJ1-3
cdr3_nt: TGTGCCAGCAGCCCCGGAGACTCTGGAAACACCATATATTTT
cdr3_aa: CASSPGDSGNTIYF

d_call: TRBD1
v_call: TRBV11-2
clone_size: NA
j_call: TRBJ1-2
cdr3_nt: TGTGCCAGCAGCTTCGGGACAGGCTATGGCTACACCTTC
cdr3_aa: CASSFGTGYGYTF

d_call: TRBD2
v_call: TRBV19
clone_size: NA
j_call: TRBJ2-1
cdr3_nt: TGTGCCAGTAGTCCCATAGCGGGAGGCCACCACAATGAGCAGTTCTTC
cdr3_aa: CASSPIAGGHHNEQFF

d_call: NA
v_call: TRBV18
clone_size: NA
j_call: TRBJ2-3
cdr3_nt: TGTGCCAGCTCACCCGACTTGGAAGATACGCAGTATTTT
cdr3_aa: CASSPDLEDTQYF

d_call: NA
v_call: TRBV6-5
clone_size: NA
j_call: TRBJ1-1
cdr3_nt: TGTGCCAGCAGTTATAGCTCGAACACTGAAGCTTTCTTT
cdr3_aa: CASSYSSNTEAFF

d_call: NA
v_call: TRBV25-1
clone_size: NA
j_call: TRBJ2-2
cdr3_nt: TGTGCCAGCAGTGATCCCGGGACTGCGAACACCGGGGAGCTGTTTTTT
cdr3_aa: CASSDPGTANTGELFF

d_call: TRBD2
v_call: TRBV3-1/TRBV3-2
clone_size: NA
j_call: TRBJ2-3
cdr3_nt: TGTGCCAGCAGCCTCACTAGCGGGACAGATACGCAGTATTTT
cdr3_aa: CASSLTSGTDTQYF

d_call: NA
v_call: TRBV5-1
clone_size: NA
j_call: TRBJ2-3
cdr3_nt: TGCGCCAGCAGACACTACTACACAGATACGCAGTATTTT
cdr3_aa: CASRHYYTDTQYF

d_call: TRBD1
v_call: TRBV2
clone_size: NA
j_call: TRBJ2-3
cdr3_nt: TGTGCCAGCCACTCGGGACAGGGACCAAATACGCAGTATTTT
cdr3_aa: CASHSGQGPNTQYF

d_call: TRBD1
v_call: TRBV6-5
clone_size: NA
j_call: TRBJ1-6
cdr3_nt: TGTGCCAGCAGTTACTCGACAGGGGAGAATTCACCCCTCCACTTT
cdr3_aa: CASSYSTGENSPLHF

d_call: NA
v_call: TRBV5-6
clone_size: few
j_call: TRBJ2-7
cdr3_nt: TGTGCCAGCAGCCGTAACTACGAGCAGTACTTC
cdr3_aa: CASSRNYEQYF

d_call: NA
v_call: TRBV18
clone_size: NA
j_call: TRBJ2-1
cdr3_nt: TGTGCCAGCTCACCGCCTTTCCCCGCGGATGAGCAGTTCTTC
cdr3_aa: CASSPPFPADEQFF

d_call: TRBD2
v_call: TRBV5-1
clone_size: NA
j_call: TRBJ2-7
cdr3_nt: TGCGCCAGCAGCTTGGCCGGGGTAGCGGGAGGAGCCTACGAGCAGTACTTC
cdr3_aa: CASSLAGVAGGAYEQYF

d_call: NA
v_call: TRBV9
clone_size: NA
j_call: TRBJ2-5
cdr3_nt: TGTGCCAGCAGCGTAGTGGGCCAAGAGACCCAGTACTTC
cdr3_aa: CASSVVGQETQYF

d_call: NA
v_call: TRBV21-1
clone_size: NA
j_call: TRBJ1-5
cdr3_nt: TGTGCCAGCAGCAAACTAGACGGGATAAATCAGCCCCAGCATTTT
cdr3_aa: CASSKLDGINQPQHF

d_call: TRBD2
v_call: TRBV4-1
clone_size: NA
j_call: TRBJ2-7
cdr3_nt: TGCGCCAGCAGCCAAGCCGGGACTAGCGGGTTCTACGAGCAGTACTTC
cdr3_aa: CASSQAGTSGFYEQYF

d_call: TRBD2
v_call: TRBV25-1
clone_size: NA
j_call: TRBJ2-1
cdr3_nt: TGTGCCAGCAGTGAAGGAGGCGGGGGCTCCTACAATGAGCAGTTCTTC
cdr3_aa: CASSEGGGGSYNEQFF

d_call: TRBD2
v_call: TRBV6-1
clone_size: NA
j_call: TRBJ2-7
cdr3_nt: TGTGCCAGCAGTGAGTTTAACGCGGGAGCCTACGAGCAGTACTTC
cdr3_aa: CASSEFNAGAYEQYF

d_call: NA
v_call: TRBV19
clone_size: once
j_call: TRBJ1-2
cdr3_nt: TGTGCCAGTAGCGACGGTCCGGGGGGCTACACCTTC
cdr3_aa: CASSDGPGGYTF

d_call: NA
v_call: TRBV6-5
clone_size: NA
j_call: TRBJ2-3
cdr3_nt: TGTGCCAGCAGTTACTCGAGCAGGGGCGGCACAGATACGCAGTATTTT
cdr3_aa: CASSYSSRGGTDTQYF

d_call: NA
v_call: TRBV11-2
clone_size: large
j_call: TRBJ1-4
cdr3_nt: TGTGCCAGCAGCGTGTGGTCAGGGCCTAGTGAAAAACTGTTTTTT
cdr3_aa: CASSVWSGPSEKLFF

d_call: NA
v_call: TRBV9
clone_size: NA
j_call: TRBJ2-3
cdr3_nt: TGTGCTAGCAGCGTAGATGTGCCAGATACGCAGTATTTT
cdr3_aa: CASSVDVPDTQYF

d_call: NA
v_call: TRBV20-1
clone_size: NA
j_call: TRBJ2-7
cdr3_nt: TGCAGTGCTGACGGCTTGGACGAGCAGTACTTC
cdr3_aa: CSADGLDEQYF

d_call: TRBD2
v_call: TRBV2
clone_size: NA
j_call: TRBJ2-2
cdr3_nt: TGTGCCAGCAGCGAACGAACTAGCGGGAGGGAGCTGTTTTTT
cdr3_aa: CASSERTSGRELFF

d_call: NA
v_call: TRBV18
clone_size: NA
j_call: TRBJ2-5
cdr3_nt: TGTGCCAGCTCACCACCCCCGGCAGGGATAGAGACCCAGTACTTC
cdr3_aa: CASSPPPAGIETQYF

d_call: TRBD1
v_call: TRBV19
clone_size: few
j_call: TRBJ1-1
cdr3_nt: TGTGCCAGTAGCCCCGACAGGGCTGAAGCTTTCTTT
cdr3_aa: CASSPDRAEAFF

d_call: NA
v_call: TRBV5-1
clone_size: NA
j_call: TRBJ1-1
cdr3_nt: TGCGCCAGCAGCTCACGGGCCTCAAGAGGAATGGGAGCTTTCTTT
cdr3_aa: CASSSRASRGMGAFF

d_call: NA
v_call: TRBV28
clone_size: NA
j_call: TRBJ2-5
cdr3_nt: TGTGCCAGCCGATATACCGGTGGGGACCAAGAGACCCAGTACTTC
cdr3_aa: CASRYTGGDQETQYF

d_call: NA
v_call: TRBV18
clone_size: NA
j_call: TRBJ2-5
cdr3_nt: TGTGCCAGCTCGTCAGGGCCGGGGGAGACCCAGTACTTC
cdr3_aa: CASSSGPGETQYF

d_call: NA
v_call: TRBV19
clone_size: NA
j_call: TRBJ1-1
cdr3_nt: TGTGCCAGTAGTATTGAACGGCCGAACACTGAAGCTTTCTTT
cdr3_aa: CASSIERPNTEAFF

d_call: TRBD1
v_call: TRBV5-4
clone_size: NA
j_call: TRBJ2-2
cdr3_nt: TGTGCCAGCACTTCCCGTCCTGGGACAGGGGACACCGGGGAGCTGTTTTTT
cdr3_aa: CASTSRPGTGDTGELFF

d_call: TRBD2
v_call: TRBV24-1
clone_size: few
j_call: TRBJ2-1
cdr3_nt: TGTGCCACCTCCCGCGGGGGGCTCAACAATGAGCAGTTCTTC
cdr3_aa: CATSRGGLNNEQFF

d_call: NA
v_call: TRBV18
clone_size: once
j_call: TRBJ2-7
cdr3_nt: TGTGCCAGCTCGCTGGCGGCAGGGGACTACGAGCAGTACTTC
cdr3_aa: CASSLAAGDYEQYF

d_call: TRBD1
v_call: TRBV19
clone_size: NA
j_call: TRBJ1-5
cdr3_nt: TGTGCCAGTATTCCGGTGGGGACAGGGTTTCCTCAGCCCCAGCATTTT
cdr3_aa: CASIPVGTGFPQPQHF

d_call: NA
v_call: TRBV5-1
clone_size: few
j_call: TRBJ2-7
cdr3_nt: TGCGCCAGCAGCTTGGCCACCGCGGCCTACGAGCAGTACTTC
cdr3_aa: CASSLATAAYEQYF

d_call: NA
v_call: TRBV7-2
clone_size: NA
j_call: TRBJ2-7
cdr3_nt: TGTGCCAGCAGTCGAAACGACTACGAGCAGTACTTC
cdr3_aa: CASSRNDYEQYF

d_call: TRBD2
v_call: TRBV5-4
clone_size: NA
j_call: TRBJ2-3
cdr3_nt: TGTGCCAGCAGAACCACTAGCGGGAGAGGGACAGATACGCAGTATTTT
cdr3_aa: CASRTTSGRGTDTQYF

d_call: NA
v_call: TRBV11-2
clone_size: NA
j_call: TRBJ1-1
cdr3_nt: TGTGCCAGCAGCCCGGGGGGGATGGGTGAAGCTTTCTTT
cdr3_aa: CASSPGGMGEAFF

d_call: NA
v_call: TRBV9
clone_size: NA
j_call: TRBJ2-1
cdr3_nt: TGTGCCAGCAGCGTAGTCCCTTCCGAGGGAGGTTTATACAGGGAGCAGTTCTTC
cdr3_aa: CASSVVPSEGGLYREQFF

d_call: TRBD1
v_call: TRBV30
clone_size: NA
j_call: TRBJ1-6
cdr3_nt: TGTGCCTGGACTAGACAGGGAGGGTCACCCCTCCACTTT
cdr3_aa: CAWTRQGGSPLHF

d_call: TRBD2
v_call: TRBV7-9
clone_size: few
j_call: TRBJ2-5
cdr3_nt: TGTGCCAGCAGCACCATCCTAGCGGGGGTTCAAGAGACCCAGTACTTC
cdr3_aa: CASSTILAGVQETQYF

d_call: NA
v_call: TRBV5-5
clone_size: large
j_call: TRBJ2-7
cdr3_nt: TGTGCCAGCAGCTTCGCGGGCAACTCCTACGAGCAGTACTTC
cdr3_aa: CASSFAGNSYEQYF

d_call: NA
v_call: TRBV11-3
clone_size: NA
j_call: TRBJ2-7
cdr3_nt: TGTGCCAGCAGCTTAGGGGGTGCCTCCTACGAGCAGTACTTC
cdr3_aa: CASSLGGASYEQYF

d_call: NA
v_call: TRBV18
clone_size: NA
j_call: TRBJ1-5
cdr3_nt: TGTGCCAGCTCACCATCGGACAGTAGCAATCAGCCCCAGCATTTT
cdr3_aa: CASSPSDSSNQPQHF